A selection of T cell receptor beta chains follows, all from one sample in a study of T-cell memory formation after mild COVID-19. TCRdb recomputed calls from the 5' RACE reads with MiXCR, one row per CDR3 protein. The table includes 400,000 to 450,000 distinct CDR3 sequences, under 20% detected once. Sample: PBMCs or a T cell subset sorted from them (not recorded which). These receptors were collected from a man between 18 and 35 years old who had mild COVID-19 (a few samples of this study predate the infection). Cell type and time point are not known. The CDR3 runs from the conserved cysteine through the conserved F or W. A D gene is named only where the DNA matches it firmly. Clone size is shown for a subset of rows, as once, few, many or a class of expanded clone.

d_gene,abundance,v_gene,j_gene,CDR3aa,CDR3nt
-,few,TRBV4-2,TRBJ2-3,CASSQDGWGASDTQYF,TGTGCCAGCAGCCAAGATGGCTGGGGGGCCTCAGATACGCAGTATTTT
-,many,TRBV5-1,TRBJ1-2,CASSLDGGYTF,TGCGCCAGCAGCTTGGACGGTGGCTACACCTTC
-,few,TRBV9,TRBJ1-2,CASSVGGIRGNYGYTF,TGTGCCAGCAGCGTAGGGGGGATCCGGGGGAACTATGGCTACACCTTC
-,few,TRBV7-3,TRBJ1-6,CASSLQGRSPLHF,TGTGCCAGCAGCTTACAGGGGAGGTCACCCCTCCACTTT
-,-,TRBV20-1,TRBJ2-1,CSVRSNEQFF,TGCAGTGTTAGGTCGAATGAGCAGTTCTTC
-,-,TRBV20-1,TRBJ1-2,CSARSFSDSGIYGYTF,TGCAGTGCTAGAAGTTTCTCGGACAGTGGGATCTATGGCTACACCTTC
-,-,TRBV7-2,TRBJ1-1,CASSDRGEAFF,TGTGCCAGCAGTGACAGAGGCGAAGCTTTCTTT
TRBD2,-,TRBV7-9,TRBJ2-3,CASSWAPGLASDTQYF,TGTGCCAGCAGCTGGGCGCCGGGACTAGCATCAGATACGCAGTATTTT
-,few,TRBV12-3/TRBV12-4,TRBJ2-1,CASSLRQGRMEQFF,TGTGCCAGCAGTTTACGCCAGGGAAGGATGGAGCAGTTCTTC
-,-,TRBV6-2/TRBV6-3,TRBJ1-4,CASRAQALWTVEKLFF,TGTGCCAGCAGGGCGCAAGCCTTATGGACCGTCGAAAAACTGTTTTTT
-,few,TRBV12-3/TRBV12-4,TRBJ2-5,CASSLDGPATQYF,TGTGCCAGCAGTTTGGACGGTCCTGCGACCCAGTACTTC
-,-,TRBV7-9,TRBJ1-2,CASSLTGPAVGYTF,TGTGCCAGCAGCTTGACCGGACCTGCGGTTGGCTACACCTTC
-,-,TRBV4-3,TRBJ1-2,CASSHGPGGYGYTF,TGCGCCAGCAGCCATGGCCCTGGTGGCTATGGCTACACCTTC
TRBD1,many,TRBV10-3,TRBJ1-3,CAISRDSSGNTIYF,TGTGCCATCAGTAGGGACAGCTCTGGAAACACCATATATTTT
TRBD2,few,TRBV20-1,TRBJ2-1,CSARPGLAGGLIWNEQFF,TGCAGTGCTAGGCCCGGACTAGCGGGGGGGCTAATATGGAATGAGCAGTTCTTC
-,-,TRBV6-1,TRBJ2-6,CASSAGPSANVLTF,TGTGCCAGCAGTGCGGGCCCTTCTGCCAACGTCCTGACTTTC
-,-,TRBV6-1,TRBJ2-3,CASSDWGRTDTQYF,TGTGCCAGCAGTGATTGGGGGCGCACAGATACGCAGTATTTT
-,many,TRBV20-1,TRBJ2-1,CSARDRPPALYEQFF,TGCAGTGCTAGAGACAGGCCCCCCGCATTGTATGAGCAGTTCTTC
-,-,TRBV18,TRBJ2-3,CASSRTPDFTDTQYF,TGTGCCAGCTCACGGACACCAGACTTCACAGATACGCAGTATTTT
-,-,TRBV7-2,TRBJ1-3,CASSNTDRGNTIYF,TGTGCCAGCAGCAACACTGACAGGGGAAACACCATATATTTT
TRBD1,-,TRBV12-3/TRBV12-4,TRBJ1-2,CASRGDSYGYTF,TGTGCCAGCAGGGGGGACAGCTATGGCTACACCTTC
-,few,TRBV7-6,TRBJ1-1,CASSLGTLTEAFF,TGTGCCAGCAGCTTAGGGACCTTAACTGAAGCTTTCTTT
TRBD2,few,TRBV18,TRBJ2-7,CASSRAGTISYEQYF,TGTGCCAGCTCACGGGCCGGGACTATCTCCTACGAGCAGTACTTC
-,many,TRBV4-3,TRBJ1-1,CASSQDMLYTEAFF,TGCGCCAGCAGCCAAGACATGCTTTACACTGAAGCTTTCTTT
TRBD2,few,TRBV7-7,TRBJ2-5,CASSFGSGGSGETQYF,TGTGCCAGCAGCTTTGGAAGCGGGGGAAGTGGAGAGACCCAGTACTTC
-,-,TRBV4-1,TRBJ1-6,CASSPRFNNSPLHF,TGCGCCAGCAGCCCTAGGTTTAACAATTCACCCCTCCACTTT
-,-,TRBV2,TRBJ2-5,CASKYQETQYF,TGTGCCAGTAAATATCAAGAGACCCAGTACTTC
-,few,TRBV4-1,TRBJ2-3,CASSQRGDTQYF,TGCGCCAGCAGCCAACGGGGAGATACGCAGTATTTT
-,-,TRBV6-2/TRBV6-3,TRBJ2-2,CASGRNTGELFF,TGTGCCAGCGGGAGGAACACCGGGGAGCTGTTTTTT
-,few,TRBV12-3/TRBV12-4,TRBJ2-2,CASSPGEGNTGELFF,TGTGCCAGCAGTCCCGGGGAAGGGAACACCGGGGAGCTGTTTTTT
TRBD2,many,TRBV5-8,TRBJ2-3,CASSSGGLIDTQYF,TGTGCCAGCAGCTCGGGGGGGCTCATAGATACGCAGTATTTT
-,many,TRBV6-5,TRBJ1-4,CASSYSGEKLFF,TGTGCCAGCAGTTACTCCGGGGAAAAACTGTTTTTT
-,many,TRBV5-4,TRBJ1-1,CASSFGGAETEAFF,TGTGCCAGCAGCTTCGGGGGGGCAGAAACTGAAGCTTTCTTT
-,few,TRBV12-5,TRBJ2-7,CASYGTPTYEQYF,TGTGCTAGTTACGGGACACCAACCTACGAGCAGTACTTC
TRBD2,many,TRBV12-3/TRBV12-4,TRBJ2-5,CASSFALAEETQYF,TGTGCCAGCAGTTTCGCCCTAGCGGAAGAGACCCAGTACTTC
-,few,TRBV7-9,TRBJ2-3,CASSLYQAVADTQYF,TGTGCCAGCAGCTTATACCAGGCCGTCGCAGATACGCAGTATTTT
-,-,TRBV20-1,TRBJ1-4,CSGGLGPNEKLFF,TGCAGTGGGGGTTTGGGGCCTAATGAAAAACTGTTTTTT
-,few,TRBV7-6,TRBJ2-1,CASSLARVQDNEQFF,TGTGCCAGCAGCTTAGCCCGCGTCCAGGACAATGAGCAGTTCTTC
TRBD2,few,TRBV6-2/TRBV6-3,TRBJ2-1,CASTLGGGDEQFF,TGTGCCAGCACGTTAGGCGGGGGTGATGAGCAGTTCTTC
-,-,TRBV6-5,TRBJ1-2,CASRQTYYGYTF,TGTGCCAGCAGACAGACTTACTATGGCTACACCTTC
TRBD1,few,TRBV6-6,TRBJ2-5,CAIGGGLYQETQYF,TGTGCCATAGGGGGCGGCCTGTACCAAGAGACCCAGTACTTC
-,-,TRBV18,TRBJ2-5,CASSPQVGETQYF,TGTGCCAGCTCACCACAGGTGGGGGAGACCCAGTACTTC
-,-,TRBV9,TRBJ1-5,CASSRDGGDQPQHF,TGTGCCAGCAGCAGGGACGGTGGGGATCAGCCCCAGCATTTT
-,-,TRBV11-1,TRBJ1-6,CASSAAGSPLHF,TGTGCCAGCAGCGCCGCCGGTTCACCCCTCCACTTT
-,few,TRBV11-2,TRBJ2-7,CASSSGRGTLPYEQYF,TGTGCCAGCAGCTCAGGGAGGGGGACACTACCTTACGAGCAGTACTTC